This T cell receptor beta chain was retrieved from a study of response to subunit inactivated influenza vaccine. TCRdb re-derived calls from the RT-PCR reads in MiXCR, one entry per CDR3 protein. The table records hundreds of thousands of distinct CDR3 sequences, approximately 12% of them present only once. This clonotype was seen repeatedly, ten times or more. Its antigen is unknown. The junction departs from germline at one end; a sequencing error may be responsible. Study-level points and caveats: A suggestion made by the authors is that each seasonal influenza vaccination recruits few new T cells.

The germline V gene has CDR1 SGHRS and CDR2 YFSETQ. The CDR3 has 14 amino acids. The chain links TRBV5-1 to TRBJ1-2, with TRBD1 matching 11 bases. This specimen consisted of PBMCs from blood, obtained on the day of vaccination. The receptor was derived from a man aged 45-60 years who received an inactivated influenza vaccine. The CDR3 DNA reads as TGTGCCAGCAGTTCTGGGACAGGGGGTTATGGCTACACCTTC. Protein product: CASSSGTGGYGYTF.